These 16 T cell receptor beta chains originate from one sample sequenced in a study of blood T cells in healthy people across ages (dated by TCRdb to the mid-2010s). Preparation of the library involved 5' RACE. TCRdb records Illumina HiSeq 2500 as the sequencer. A second PCR of roughly 7 to 12 cycles was performed with a sample-barcoded 5' primer and a J-beta primer mix. TCRdb took the public reads, trimmed them with fastp at Q25, ran MiXCR for clone calling and kept in-frame beta chains. Rows are unified per CDR3 protein, each entry keeping the most common DNA and genes. This sample is represented by hundreds of thousands of distinct CDR3 sequences; over 20% of them were singletons. 3.6% of the sample is taken by the ten largest. Sequenced input: blood. These receptors were obtained from a man between 70 and 80 years old in good health.

This clonotype was observed a handful of times. This rearrangement joins TRBV4-1 to TRBJ2-1; 16 nucleotides match TRBD2. Germline V lookup: CDR1 MGHRA, CDR2 YSYEKL. CDR3 length: 16 residues. The J segment lost 8 bases and the V segment lost 4 bases, leaving 5 bases of the junction unmatched. DNA of the CDR3: TGCGCCAGCAGCCGATATGGGACTAGCGGGAGGGATGAGCAGTTCTTC. The encoded protein is CASSRYGTSGRDEQFF.

This clonotype has a handful of counts. V and J are TRBV6-5 and TRBJ2-7; a weak D match, TRBD2 (5 bases). The V end lost 6 bases, the J end lost 4 bases, and 16 bases lay between the germline ends. Per germline, CDR1 MNHEY and CDR2 SVGAGI. The CDR3 has 14 amino acids. The CDR3, as DNA: TGTGCCAGCAGGCCACTAGGAGCCCTTTACGAGCAGTACTTC. Residues: CASRPLGALYEQYF.

This chain joins TRBV5-1 and TRBJ2-5; 9 bases line up with TRBD1. The DNA end lines up better with TRBJ2-1; the J call may be wrong. CDR3 length: 14 residues. CDR1 and CDR2 (germline): SGHRS, YFSETQ. The CDR3 DNA is TGCGCCAGCAGCATCGGGACAGGGAGGGGTGAGCAGTTCTTC. Residues: CASSIGTGRGEQFF.

A few counts support this clonotype. The junction departs from germline at one end; a sequencing error may be responsible. The genes are TRBV12-3 or TRBV12-4 and TRBJ2-5; TRBD1 aligns across 11 bases. CDR3 length: 15 residues. The CDR3 sequence: CASTKGQGEQETQYF. The CDR3 nucleotides read TGTGCCAGCACCAAGGGACAGGGGGAGCAAGAGACCCAGTATTTC.

This clonotype occurred a few times. The chain links TRBV20-1 to TRBJ2-1, with 13 bases matching TRBD2. V shed 2 bases, J shed 7 bases, and the junction held 5 bases outside the gene matches. Germline V lookup: CDR1 DFQATT, CDR2 SNEGSKA (reference sequence). The length of the CDR3 is 15 residues. The CDR3 coding sequence is TGCAGTGCTAGACGGACTAGCGGGAGATGGAATGAGCAGTTCTTC. It codes for CSARRTSGRWNEQFF.

The chain carries TRBV12-3 or TRBV12-4 and TRBJ1-2; 10 nucleotides align to TRBD1. V dropped 6 bases and J dropped 0; count of bases not matched to a gene: 7. This CDR3 has 16 residues. CDR3 region: CASRTGGALANYGYTF. The DNA for the CDR3 is TGTGCCAGCAGGACAGGGGGCGCTTTAGCTAACTATGGCTACACCTTC.

The J gene is TRBJ2-3, the V gene TRBV5-6, with a possible D match to TRBD2 (5 bases). The ends were cut back, 4 bases at V and 3 bases at J, with 18 bases in the middle. The CDR3 runs 16 residues. Germline V gives CDR1 SGHDT, CDR2 YYEEEE. The chain's CDR3 is CASSAGPGSVTDTQYF. CDR3 nucleotide sequence: TGTGCCAGCAGCGCGGGTCCGGGAAGCGTGACAGATACGCAGTATTTT.

This clonotype was observed a few times. The chain recombines TRBV28 with TRBJ2-3; 10 bases fit TRBD2. This CDR3 spans 19 amino acids. Germline values: CDR1 MDHEN, CDR2 SYDVKM. V was clipped by 5 bases and J by 1 base; unmatched bases: 15. CDR3 sequence (DNA): TGTGCCAGCAGTCTTATTATGGTAGCGGGAGGTCGGGGCACAGATACGCAGTATTTT. Translation: CASSLIMVAGGRGTDTQYF.

In its sample, this clonotype was seen many times. J is TRBJ1-5 and V is TRBV20-1; the D is unclear. Germline CDR1 and CDR2: DFQATT and SNEGSKA (reference sequence). This CDR3 spans 13 amino acids. The V end lost 3 bases, the J end lost 2 bases, and 8 bases lay between the germline ends. The CDR3 DNA is TGCAGTGCTAGTTGGCATCGCAATCAGCCCCAGCATTTT. Amino acid sequence: CSASWHRNQPQHF.

This clonotype came up a few times. V is TRBV5-1 and J is TRBJ2-5; D is unclear. Per germline, CDR1 SGHRS and CDR2 YFSETQ. The CDR3 has 15 amino acids. V was trimmed by 0 bases and J by 4 bases, leaving 13 bases between them. The CDR3 protein is CASSLVSGRRETQYF. The CDR3 coding sequence is TGCGCCAGCAGCTTGGTGTCAGGTCGGAGAGAGACCCAGTACTTC. Full variable domain (outside the CDR3, taken from reference TRBV5-1 and TRBJ2-5): KAGVTQTPRYLIKTRGQQVTLSCSPISGHRSVSWYQQTPGQGLQFLFEYFSETQRNKGNFPGRFSGRQFSNSRSEMNVSTLELGDSALYLCASSLVSGRRETQYFGPGTRLLVL.

In its sample, this clonotype was seen a few times. The rearrangement joins TRBV20-1 to TRBJ1-4; TRBD1 might be the D (5 bases). From germline, CDR1 is DFQATT and CDR2 SNEGSKA (reference sequence). The CDR3 spans 16 residues. CDR3 region: CTSPDRESAQDEKLFF. The CDR3 region has the DNA TGCACTTCCCCTGACAGAGAGAGCGCGCAGGATGAAAAACTGTTTTTT.

Details on this clonotype: The junction differs from germline at one of its ends, possibly a read error. The chain couples TRBV3-1 to TRBJ2-5; 13 bases are shared with TRBD2. Germline loops: CDR1 LGHDT, CDR2 YNNKEL (reference sequence). The CDR3 runs to 15 residues. The CDR3 nucleotides read TGTGCCAGCACAACTAGCGGGAGGGTCTACAATGAGCGGTTCTTC. Its protein is CASTTSGRVYNERFF.

The rearrangement joins TRBV5-6 to TRBJ2-1; TRBD2 matches at 10 bases. The germline V gene encodes CDR1 SGHDT and CDR2 YYEEEE. CDR3 size: 18 residues. The V gene end was trimmed by 6 bases and the J gene end by 4 bases; junction bases not matched to a gene: 16. CDR3 bases: TGTGCCAGCACCCGTCCCGGGACTAGCGCCCTATCATACAATGAGCAGTTCTTC. Encoded protein: CASTRPGTSALSYNEQFF. Full variable domain (outside the CDR3, taken from reference TRBV5-6 and TRBJ2-1): DAGVTQSPTHLIKTRGQQVTLRCSPKSGHDTVSWYQQALGQGPQFIFQYYEEEERQRGNFPDRFSGHQFPNYSSELNVNALLLGDSALYLCASTRPGTSALSYNEQFFGPGTRLTVL.

The chain couples TRBV12-3 or TRBV12-4 to TRBJ2-5; 10 bases fit TRBD2. The CDR3 runs to 14 residues. The ends lost 11 bases at V and 5 bases at J; junction bases unmatched: 11. The CDR3 DNA is TGTGCCTCAGGTTGGGGACTAGCGTCCGAGACCCAGTACTTC. Amino acids: CASGWGLASETQYF.

This clonotype appeared a few times. The chain uses TRBV5-1 and TRBJ2-5, with a possible D match to TRBD2 (5 bases). CDR1 SGHRS and CDR2 YFSETQ come from the germline V gene. The CDR3 contains 15 residues. V lost 4 bases, J lost 5 bases, and 18 bases lay in between. CDR3 sequence: CASSPGGGDRETQYF. The CDR3 nucleotides read TGCGCCAGCAGCCCTGGAGGTGGGGATCGGGAGACCCAGTACTTC.

The chain combines TRBV4-3 with TRBJ1-2, with no clear D. V gave up 0 bases and J gave up 7 bases, with 6 bases separating them. The CDR3 runs to 12 residues. CDR1 is LGHNA, CDR2 YSLEER, per germline. CDR3 in DNA: TGCGCCAGCAGCCAAGAAGGGATTGGCTACACCTTC. The encoded protein is CASSQEGIGYTF.